This TCR beta chain was retrieved from a study of OX40 agonist ivuxolimab in advanced cancers. For the study at large: Partial responses were achieved by three patients: one hepatocellular carcinoma, two cutaneous melanoma.

Study-wide findings and caveats: The antigen specificity of the peripheral T cells (those that were expanded) was not determined. In the 0.1 to 3.0 mg/kg range, CD4+ and CD8+ blood T cells had expanded clonally by week 6.

Remarks on this clone: The antigen is unknown.

Losses at the gene ends were 5 bases for V and 2 bases for J; bases not matched to a gene: 4. In germline, CDR1 is LGHNT, CDR2 FRNRAP. The CDR3 covers 14 residues. Method: immunoSEQ multiplex PCR; TCRdb's copy keeps in-frame clones and lacks some. The table has 90,000 to 130,000 clones, about 92% seen once. The TCR was taken from an adult with an advanced solid tumor such as melanoma, head and neck, liver or kidney cancer. The input for sequencing was CD4+ or CD8+ T cells sorted from blood, taken in a trial of the OX40 agonist ivuxolimab. The V and J genes are TRBV12-5 and TRBJ2-7; 9 bases fit TRBD1. The CDR3 sequence is CASGSRDRAYEQYF. CDR3 DNA: TGTGCTAGTGGTAGCCGGGACAGGGCCTACGAGCAGTACTTC.